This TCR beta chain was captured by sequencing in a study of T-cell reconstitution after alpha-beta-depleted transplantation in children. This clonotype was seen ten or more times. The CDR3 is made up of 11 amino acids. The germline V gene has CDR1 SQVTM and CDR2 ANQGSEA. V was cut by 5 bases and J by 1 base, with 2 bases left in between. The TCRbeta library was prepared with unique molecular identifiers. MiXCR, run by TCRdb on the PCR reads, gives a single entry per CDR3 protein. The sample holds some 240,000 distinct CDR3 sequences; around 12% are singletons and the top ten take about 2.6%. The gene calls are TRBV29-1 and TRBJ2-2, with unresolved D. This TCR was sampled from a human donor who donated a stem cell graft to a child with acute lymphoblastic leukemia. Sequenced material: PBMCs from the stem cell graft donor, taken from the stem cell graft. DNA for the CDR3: TGCAGCGTTAAGAACACCGGGGAGCTGTTTTTT. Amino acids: CSVKNTGELFF.